The 22 T cell receptor beta chains in this list originate from one sample, sequenced in a study of blood T cell repertoires in COVID-19. Produced via immunoSEQ multiplex PCR; TCRdb's table is partial and in-frame only. Among about 80,000 clones listed, 89% were seen once. The sample was peripheral blood. All receptors derive from a man aged 65-85 years with active or convalescent COVID-19.

The chain joins TRBV7-9 to TRBJ2-6, with D uncertain. The CDR3 length is 16 residues. The germline CDR1 and CDR2 sequences are SEHNR and FQNEAQ (reference sequence). Trimming left V 1 base short and J 4 bases short, with 11 bases between. CDR3: CASSLDPGFGANVLTF. In nucleotides, the CDR3 is TGTGCCAGCAGCTTAGATCCCGGGTTCGGGGCCAACGTCCTGACTTTC.

This clone appeared once. The chain carries TRBV6-5 and TRBJ1-2; D is unclear. The V end lost 3 bases, the J end lost 7 bases, and 12 bases lay between the germline ends. The CDR3 covers 13 residues. The V gene's germline CDR1 is MNHEY and CDR2 SVGAGI. This chain's CDR3 is CASSYRGFSGYTF. The CDR3 nucleotides are TGTGCCAGCAGTTATCGCGGGTTCTCTGGCTACACCTTC.

V usage is TRBV5-5 and J usage is TRBJ2-2; 9 nucleotides align to TRBD2. This CDR3 is 15 amino acids long. V shed 4 bases and J 4 bases; nucleotides not matched to a gene: 5. The germline V gene encodes CDR1 SGHKS and CDR2 YYEKEE (reference sequence). Written as DNA, the CDR3 is TGTGCCAGCAGCGGCGCGGGGGGGCCCACCGGGGAGCTGTTTTTT. The encoded protein is CASSGAGGPTGELFF.

In this sample, this clone turned up a few times. The chain is built from TRBV5-4 and TRBJ1-6; TRBD1 is a possible D gene (6 bases). The CDR3 contains 17 residues. The germline gives CDR1 SGHNT, CDR2 YYREEE (reference sequence). Between the trimmed V and J ends, which lost 0 bases and 7 bases, there was a span of 17 bases. Here the CDR3 DNA reads TGTGCCAGCAGCTTGGAGTGGGGGCACTACTTGAATTCACCCCTCCACTTT. Its protein product is CASSLEWGHYLNSPLHF.

The chain links TRBV7-2 to TRBJ1-2, with D perhaps TRBD1 (6 bases). The length of the CDR3 is 13 residues. Germline V gene lookup returns CDR1 SGHTA and CDR2 FQGNSA. Trimming took 5 bases from V and 8 from J, leaving 15 bases between them. The CDR3 DNA is TGTGCCAGCAGCCCAGACAGGCTTTGGGGCTACACCTTC. This sequence encodes CASSPDRLWGYTF.

The rearrangement joins TRBV28 to TRBJ1-2; 10 bases are shared with TRBD1. This CDR3 is 16 amino acids long. Losses at the gene ends were 5 bases for V and 4 bases for J; bases not matched to a gene: 10. From germline, CDR1 is MDHEN and CDR2 SYDVKM. The CDR3 DNA reads as TGTGCCAGCAGTCCGGGACAGGGGTCGGCCCCCTATGGCTACACCTTC. Encoded protein: CASSPGQGSAPYGYTF.

The chain links TRBV5-1 to TRBJ1-1; D is perhaps TRBD1 (5 bases). CDR1 is SGHRS, CDR2 YFSETQ, per germline. CDR3 length: 15 amino acids. Trimming pared 0 bases from V and 1 base from J, leaving 10 bases between. The chain's CDR3 is CASSLAFQGNTEAFF. CDR3 DNA: TGCGCCAGCAGCTTGGCCTTCCAGGGGAACACTGAAGCTTTCTTT. Supplemented by reference TRBV5-1 and TRBJ1-1, the full variable domain reads KAGVTQTPRYLIKTRGQQVTLSCSPISGHRSVSWYQQTPGQGLQFLFEYFSETQRNKGNFPGRFSGRQFSNSRSEMNVSTLELGDSALYLCASSLAFQGNTEAFFGQGTRLTVV.

This clone was counted between two and nine times. This chain connects TRBV16 to TRBJ1-2; no clear D gene. This CDR3 comprises 14 residues. Germline lookup yields CDR1 KGHSY and CDR2 FQNENV. Trimming cost V 0 bases and J 7 bases, with 12 bases left between them. The chain's CDR3 is CASSQSTLPGGYTF. In DNA, the CDR3 is TGTGCCAGCAGCCAATCCACCCTGCCGGGTGGCTACACCTTC. The full variable domain, in which reference TRBV16 and TRBJ1-2 provide the parts outside the CDR3, is GEEVAQTPKHLVRGEGQKAKLYCAPIKGHSYVFWYQQVLKNEFKFLISFQNENVFDETGMPKERFSAKCLPNSPCSLEIQATKLEDSAVYFCASSQSTLPGGYTFGSGTRLTVV.

The chain is built from TRBV7-3 and TRBJ2-1; D remains unclear. Trimming stripped 2 bases from V and 4 bases from J, with 6 bases between. There are 13 residues in the CDR3. Germline assignment: CDR1 SGHTA and CDR2 FQGTGA. CDR3 sequence: CASSLSEYNEQFF. CDR3 sequence (DNA): TGTGCCAGCAGCTTATCAGAATACAATGAGCAGTTCTTC.

A single count supports this clone. The V and J genes are TRBV12-3 or TRBV12-4 and TRBJ1-1; weak D call: TRBD1 (6 bases). Trimming cost V 6 bases and J 1 base, with 9 bases left between them. The CDR3 length is 13 residues. CDR3 region: CASRGTQNTEAFF. In DNA, the CDR3 is TGTGCCAGCAGAGGGACACAGAACACTGAAGCTTTCTTT.

This sequence joins TRBV28 and TRBJ1-4; no definite D call. This CDR3 is built from 15 residues. The germline gives CDR1 MDHEN, CDR2 SYDVKM. With 5 bases removed from V and 6 bases from J, the gap between germline ends came to 16 bases. CDR3 nucleotide sequence: TGTGCCAGCAGTCCCCACGGGGTTACCCATGAAAAACTGTTTTTT. It codes for CASSPHGVTHEKLFF.

The gene calls are TRBV19 and TRBJ1-6; weak D call: TRBD1 (6 bases). V gave up 4 bases and J gave up 0 bases, with 10 bases separating them. CDR1 is LNHDA, CDR2 SQIVND, per germline (reference sequence). This CDR3 has 16 amino acids. The CDR3 here is CASSTTGTSYNSPLHF. The CDR3 DNA sequence: TGTGCCAGTAGTACTACAGGGACCTCCTATAATTCACCCCTCCACTTT.

DNA of the CDR3: TGTGCCAGCAGCCAAGATAGGCTCTCCCGCGGCACTGAAGCTTTCTTT. Its protein is CASSQDRLSRGTEAFF. The chain recombines TRBV3-1 (or the pseudogene TRBV3-2) with TRBJ1-1; D remains ambiguous. Trimming removed 0 bases from V and 4 bases from J, with 15 bases in between. The germline V gene encodes CDR1 LGHDT and CDR2 YNNKEL (reference sequence). CDR3 length equals 16 residues.

The V call is TRBV29-1, the J call TRBJ1-4, with unresolved D. From germline, CDR1 is SQVTM and CDR2 ANQGSEA. V lost 7 bases and J lost 0, with 9 bases in between. This CDR3 has 13 residues. DNA for the CDR3: TGCAGCGCTCGGTATGCAACTAATGAAAAACTGTTTTTT. Translated: CSARYATNEKLFF.

The J gene is TRBJ2-1, the V gene TRBV4-1, with D possibly TRBD2 on 6 matching bases. The CDR3 spans 16 residues. V was pared by 4 bases and J by 2 bases, with 15 bases between. Germline CDR1 is MGHRA and CDR2 is YSYEKL. DNA of the CDR3: TGCGCCAGCAGCCCAGACCGACTAGTACCCTACAATGAGCAGTTCTTC. Protein product: CASSPDRLVPYNEQFF.

The CDR3 nucleotides are TGTGCCAGCAGTTACCAGGGGGGAAACACTGAAGCTTTCTTT. The encoded protein is CASSYQGGNTEAFF. J is TRBJ1-1 and V is TRBV6-2 or TRBV6-3; 7 bases match TRBD1. CDR1 MNHEY and CDR2 SVGEGT come from the germline V gene. The CDR3 runs to 14 residues. Germline trimming cut 2 bases from V and 2 bases from J; bases unmatched to any gene: 2.

The chain combines TRBV5-5 with TRBJ1-2; 8 positions agree with TRBD1. The CDR3 is 16 amino acids. Germline CDR1 is SGHKS and CDR2 is YYEKEE (reference sequence). The J segment lost 0 bases and the V segment lost 0 bases, leaving 4 bases of the junction unmatched. The CDR3 region has the DNA TGTGCCAGCAGCTTGGGGACAGGGACAGCTAACTATGGCTACACCTTC. The encoded protein is CASSLGTGTANYGYTF.

The rearrangement joins TRBV6-2 or TRBV6-3 to TRBJ1-5; the D is unclear. Germline V gives CDR1 MNHEY, CDR2 SVGEGT. CDR3 length: 12 residues. The V end lost 5 bases, the J end lost 1 base, and 3 bases lay between the germline ends. DNA of the CDR3: TGTGCCAGCAGTGGCAGCAATCAGCCCCAGCATTTT. This sequence encodes CASSGSNQPQHF.

V and J are TRBV9 and TRBJ1-6, with 8 bases fitting TRBD1. The V gene's germline CDR1 is SGDLS and CDR2 YYNGEE. This CDR3 has 13 residues. V dropped 4 bases and J dropped 14; count of bases not matched to a gene: 8. The CDR3 DNA is TGTGCCAGCAGCTCATCAGGGGGCGGAACCCTCCACTTT. It yields the protein CASSSSGGGTLHF.

The chain uses TRBV9 and TRBJ1-4; TRBD1 matches at 9 bases. The CDR3 totals 14 residues. Per the germline V gene, CDR1 is SGDLS and CDR2 is YYNGEE. V shed 3 bases and J 6 bases; nucleotides not matched to a gene: 3. In nucleotides, the CDR3 is TGTGCCAGCAGCGAGACAGGGGGAGATGAAAAACTGTTTTTT. This gives the protein CASSETGGDEKLFF.

This chain connects TRBV6-1 to TRBJ1-3; TRBD1 aligns across 7 bases. V was clipped by 1 base and J by 5 bases; unmatched bases: 8. Per the germline V gene, CDR1 is MNHNS and CDR2 is SASEGT. This CDR3 region has 16 residues. In nucleotides, the CDR3 is TGTGCCAGCAGTGAAGTTGGCAGGGGGAATCGAAACACCATATATTTT. It encodes CASSEVGRGNRNTIYF.

V gene TRBV12-3 or TRBV12-4 combines with J gene TRBJ2-2, with a tentative D call TRBD2 (5 bases). The CDR3 contains 13 residues. V shed 6 bases and J shed 5 bases, with 10 bases lying between them. The chain's CDR3 is CASRPEGTGELFF. Written as DNA, the CDR3 is TGTGCCAGCAGGCCCGAGGGAACCGGGGAGCTGTTTTTT.